This T cell receptor beta chain was captured by sequencing in a study of blood T cell repertoires in COVID-19. Study-level background: COVID-19 samples, acute and convalescent, were from the United States, Italy and Spain. In each case, the material was cDNA or gDNA derived from T cells, B-cell-depleted T cells, or PBMCs.

Germline CDR1 and CDR2: SGHNT and YYREEE (reference sequence). The CDR3 runs to 12 residues. Deletions cut 4 bases from V and 8 bases from J, with 9 bases between. As handled by the study authors: Amplification with reference gene primers provided the estimates of nucleated cell counts. Only in-frame clones appear in the TCRdb table, and some are missing; sequencing was by immunoSEQ multiplex PCR. Clone size and V and J calls were adopted from that table, with D and trimming inferred from the DNA. The sample carries 250,000 or so clones, roughly 84% recorded once. Material for sequencing was peripheral blood. The rearrangement joins TRBV5-4 to TRBJ1-4; no clear D. This TCR was recovered from a woman aged 40 to 50 who had recovered from COVID-19. CDR3 sequence reads: CASSDREEKLFF. The CDR3 nucleotides are TGTGCCAGCAGCGATCGGGAGGAAAAACTGTTTTTT.